This paragraph reports one TCR beta chain. The sample comes from a study of blood T cell repertoires in COVID-19. Overall study: Samples of COVID-19 (acute and convalescent) were obtained from the United States, Italy and Spain.

The CDR3 is 14 residues long. V was trimmed by 1 base and J by 5 bases, leaving 9 bases between them. Germline V gene data show CDR1 as LGHNA and CDR2 as YNFKEQ. Source study methods: Scientists estimated how many nucleated cells there were by amplifying reference gene primers. Method: immunoSEQ multiplex PCR; TCRdb's copy keeps in-frame clones and lacks some. V and J calls and clone size come straight from that table; D and trimming were deduced from the DNA. The profile covers roughly 230,000 clones, with about 88% appearing a single time and 4.6% taken by the ten largest. The origin of this receptor is a woman between 40 and 50 years old who had recovered from COVID-19. Sequencing was carried out using peripheral blood. The rearrangement joins TRBV4-2 to TRBJ2-1, with D perhaps TRBD1 (5 bases). The CDR3 DNA reads as TGTGCCAGCAGCCAAGTAGCCAGGGACAATGAGCAGTTCTTC. It is translated as CASSQVARDNEQFF.